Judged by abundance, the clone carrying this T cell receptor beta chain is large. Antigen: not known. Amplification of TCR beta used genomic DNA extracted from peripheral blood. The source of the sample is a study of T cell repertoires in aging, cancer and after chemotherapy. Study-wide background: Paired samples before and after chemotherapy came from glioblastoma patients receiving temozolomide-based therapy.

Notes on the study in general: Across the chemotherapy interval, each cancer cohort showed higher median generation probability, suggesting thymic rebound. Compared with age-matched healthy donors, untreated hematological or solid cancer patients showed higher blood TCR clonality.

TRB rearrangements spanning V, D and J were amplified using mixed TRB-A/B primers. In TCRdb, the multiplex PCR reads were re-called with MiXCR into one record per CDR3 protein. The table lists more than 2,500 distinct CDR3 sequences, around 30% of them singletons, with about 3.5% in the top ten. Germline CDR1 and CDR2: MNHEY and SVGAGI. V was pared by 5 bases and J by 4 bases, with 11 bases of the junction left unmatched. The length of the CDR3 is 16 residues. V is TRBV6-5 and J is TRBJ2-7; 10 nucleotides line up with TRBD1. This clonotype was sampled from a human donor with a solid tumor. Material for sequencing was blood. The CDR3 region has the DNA TGTGCCAGCAGTAAGCGAATAGGACAGGGGGGTTACGAGCAGTACTTC. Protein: CASSKRIGQGGYEQYF.